This T cell receptor beta chain was sequenced in a study of T cell responses to AZD1222 COVID-19 vaccine. Study in general: Investigators merged groups given second doses at roughly 4 or roughly 12 weeks. Study conclusions and caveats: Clonal diversity was possibly underestimated; the donors were predominantly white British and more often female. Repertoire sampling happened only post peak T cell response.

Points on this clone: Its target is not known.

TCRdb's copy holds only in-frame clones and misses some; the assay was immunoSEQ multiplex PCR. Of more than 150,000 clones detected, about 94% appear once; the ten largest clones hold 7% to 9.5%. CDR1 and CDR2 (germline): SGHDT, YYEEEE. Trimming removed 4 bases at V and 3 bases at J, with 13 bases between. This CDR3 contains 15 residues. This receptor was identified in an adult in good health. The sequencing here drew on peripheral blood, taken on day 0 of AZD1222 vaccination. The rearrangement uses TRBV5-6 and TRBJ2-2, with a possible D match to TRBD2 (5 bases). The CDR3 sequence is CASSRPRGYTGELFF. The CDR3 nucleotides read TGTGCCAGCAGCCGTCCTCGCGGGTACACCGGGGAGCTGTTTTTT.